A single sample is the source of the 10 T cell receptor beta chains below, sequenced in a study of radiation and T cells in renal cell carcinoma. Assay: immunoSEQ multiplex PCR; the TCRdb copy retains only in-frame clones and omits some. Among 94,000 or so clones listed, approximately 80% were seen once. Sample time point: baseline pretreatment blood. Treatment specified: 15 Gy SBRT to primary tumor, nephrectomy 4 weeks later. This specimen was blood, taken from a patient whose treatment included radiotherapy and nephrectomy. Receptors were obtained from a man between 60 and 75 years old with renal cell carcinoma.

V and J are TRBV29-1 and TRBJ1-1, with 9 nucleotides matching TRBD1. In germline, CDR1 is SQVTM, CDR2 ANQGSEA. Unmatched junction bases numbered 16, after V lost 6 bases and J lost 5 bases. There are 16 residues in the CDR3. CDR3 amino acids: CSVSGTGQVYRTEAFF. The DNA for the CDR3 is TGCAGCGTGTCCGGGACAGGGCAGGTTTATCGTACTGAAGCTTTCTTT.

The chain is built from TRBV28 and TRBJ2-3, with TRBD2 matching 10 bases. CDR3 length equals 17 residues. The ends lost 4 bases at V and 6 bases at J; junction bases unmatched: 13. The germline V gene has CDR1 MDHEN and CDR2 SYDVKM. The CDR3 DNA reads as TGTGCCAGCAGTTCCTCTAGCGGGAGTCGGGGAAGGGATACGCAGTATTTT. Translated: CASSSSSGSRGRDTQYF.

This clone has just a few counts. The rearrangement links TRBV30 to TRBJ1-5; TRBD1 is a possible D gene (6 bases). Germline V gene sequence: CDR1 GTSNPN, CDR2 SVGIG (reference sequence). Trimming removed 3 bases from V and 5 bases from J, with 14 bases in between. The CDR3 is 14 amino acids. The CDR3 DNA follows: TGTGCCTGGAGCGGCGGACAGAAGGATCAGCCCCAGCATTTT. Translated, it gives CAWSGGQKDQPQHF.

The DNA of the CDR3 is TGTGCCAGCAGCTTAATAGGGGGCAATCAGCCCCAGCATTTT. Its protein product is CASSLIGGNQPQHF. V usage is TRBV7-8 and J usage is TRBJ1-5, with D possibly matching TRBD1 (5 bases). The CDR3 is 14 residues long. Looked up from germline, CDR1 is SGHVS and CDR2 is FQNEAQ. V was shortened by 2 bases and J by 2 bases, with 7 bases between the two germline ends.

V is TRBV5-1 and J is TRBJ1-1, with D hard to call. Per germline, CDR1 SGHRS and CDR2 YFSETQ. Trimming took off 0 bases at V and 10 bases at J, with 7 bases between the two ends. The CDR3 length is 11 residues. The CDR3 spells CASSLGAGAFF. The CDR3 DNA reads TGCGCCAGCAGCTTGGGGGCGGGAGCTTTCTTT.

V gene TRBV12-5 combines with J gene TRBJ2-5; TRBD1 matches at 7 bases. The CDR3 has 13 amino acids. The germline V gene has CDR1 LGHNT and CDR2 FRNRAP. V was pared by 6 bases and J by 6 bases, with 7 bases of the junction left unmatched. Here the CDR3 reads CASGGDSSKTQYF. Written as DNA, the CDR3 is TGTGCTAGTGGCGGGGACAGTTCAAAGACCCAGTACTTC. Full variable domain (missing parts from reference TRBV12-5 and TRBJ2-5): DARVTQTPRHKVTEMGQEVTMRCQPILGHNTVFWYRQTMMQGLELLAYFRNRAPLDDSGMPKDRFSAEMPDATLATLKIQPSEPRDSAVYFCASGGDSSKTQYFGPGTRLLVL.

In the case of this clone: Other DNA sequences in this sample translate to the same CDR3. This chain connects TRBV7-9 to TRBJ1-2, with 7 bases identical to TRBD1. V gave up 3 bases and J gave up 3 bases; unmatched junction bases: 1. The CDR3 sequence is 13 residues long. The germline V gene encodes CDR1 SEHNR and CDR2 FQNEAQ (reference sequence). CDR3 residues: CASSFRGDYGYTF. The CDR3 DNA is TGTGCCAGCAGCTTCAGGGGGGACTATGGCTACACCTTC. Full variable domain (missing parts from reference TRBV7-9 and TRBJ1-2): DTGVSQNPRHKITKRGQNVTFRCDPISEHNRLYWYRQTLGQGPEFLTYFQNEAQLEKSRLLSDRFSAERPKGSFSTLEIQRTEQGDSAMYLCASSFRGDYGYTFGSGTRLTVV.

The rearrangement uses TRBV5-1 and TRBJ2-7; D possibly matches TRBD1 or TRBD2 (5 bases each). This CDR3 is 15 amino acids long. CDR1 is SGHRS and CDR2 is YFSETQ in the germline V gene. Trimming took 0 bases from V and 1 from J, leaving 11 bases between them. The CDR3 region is CASSLGGTLSYEQYF. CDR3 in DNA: TGCGCCAGCAGCTTGGGAGGGACCCTATCCTACGAGCAGTACTTC.

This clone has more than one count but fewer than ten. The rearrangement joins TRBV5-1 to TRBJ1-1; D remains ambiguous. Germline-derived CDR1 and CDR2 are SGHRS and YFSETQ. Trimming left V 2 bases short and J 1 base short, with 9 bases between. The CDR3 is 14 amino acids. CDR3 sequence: CASSFSSGNTEAFF. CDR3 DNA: TGCGCCAGCAGCTTCAGTTCAGGGAACACTGAAGCTTTCTTT.

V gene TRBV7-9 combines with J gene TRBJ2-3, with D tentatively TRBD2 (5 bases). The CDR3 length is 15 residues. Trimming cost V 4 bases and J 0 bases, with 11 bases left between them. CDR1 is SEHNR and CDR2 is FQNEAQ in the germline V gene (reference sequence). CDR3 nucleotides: TGTGCCAGCAGCTCCGGGGTGACAAGCACAGATACGCAGTATTTT. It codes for CASSSGVTSTDTQYF.